This record looks at one T cell receptor (beta chain) sequence and its context. This entry is derived from a study of technical replicates of blood from a handful of donors. Here immunoSEQ multiplex PCR was the method, and the copy in TCRdb shows in-frame clones only, minus some. The sample includes about 83,000 clones, about 94% of them seen just once. The sequence was collected from a human donor in good health. The sequencing input was T cells isolated from PBMCs.

The CDR3 region has the DNA TGTGCCAGCAGCTCCCAGACCACAGGGTGGGATGGCTACACCTTC. It translates to CASSSQTTGWDGYTF. This chain joins TRBV7-2 and TRBJ1-2; maybe TRBD1 (6 bases). The CDR3 is 15 amino acids. Trimming removed 4 bases at V and 6 bases at J, with 18 bases between. Germline V lookup: CDR1 SGHTA, CDR2 FQGNSA.